The present TCR beta chain was sequenced within a study of blood T cell repertoires in COVID-19. Produced via immunoSEQ multiplex PCR; TCRdb's table is partial and in-frame only. Of some 140,000 clones in the sample, under 85% were seen once. The CDR3 has 13 amino acids. V lost 6 bases and J lost 0, with 7 bases in between. Germline CDR1 is MNHEY and CDR2 is SVGAGI. The chain employs TRBV6-5 and TRBJ2-3; possible D gene TRBD1, 5 bases. The sample consisted of PBMCs or T cells enriched from blood (not recorded which). The clonotype was recovered from a man under 40 who had recovered from COVID-19. CDR3 protein: CASRQASTDTQYF. Written as DNA, the CDR3 is TGTGCCAGCAGACAGGCTAGCACAGATACGCAGTATTTT.